This T cell receptor beta chain is from a study of blood T cell repertoires in COVID-19. Study-wide background: Material from acute and convalescent COVID-19 was sourced from the United States, Italy and Spain.

Germline V gene sequence: CDR1 KGHDR, CDR2 SFDVKD. The CDR3 is 19 residues long. Trimming took 4 bases from V and 0 from J; bases not matched to a gene: 12. Methods used by the authors: The authors estimated nucleated cell counts from reference gene primer amplification. Sequencing was performed with immunoSEQ multiplex PCR; in TCRdb, only in-frame clones are kept and a portion is missing. That table is the source of V, J and clone size, and D and trimming were worked out from the DNA. The sample has approximately 150,000 clones; around four fifths are singletons. In Seattle, patients joined the study during active infection and were tracked longitudinally.

The sequenced sample consisted of peripheral blood. This chain links TRBV24-1 with TRBJ1-3, with 9 nucleotides matching TRBD1. The TCR comes from a woman aged 80 or older with COVID-19, enrolled during active disease. CDR3 sequence reads: CATSETPGQGRGSGNTIYF. The CDR3 nucleotides read TGTGCCACCAGTGAGACCCCGGGACAGGGAAGGGGCTCTGGAAACACCATATATTTT.